Below are 8 T cell receptor beta chains sequenced from a single sample in a study of cytomegalovirus exposure and HLA in healthy donors. PCR employed 60 Vbeta and 13 Jbeta primers. Produced via immunoSEQ multiplex PCR; TCRdb's table is partial and in-frame only. Altogether 180,000 or so clones are present, 60% to 85% being singletons, with the ten largest covering 0.7% to 0.8%. Sample: PBMCs. Source of these receptors: a female donor in good health and CMV-seronegative.

The chain has TRBV6-5 and TRBJ1-5, with TRBD1 identical over 9 bases. V shed 5 bases and J 10 bases; nucleotides not matched to a gene: 6. The CDR3 sequence is 13 residues long. Looked up from germline, CDR1 is MNHEY and CDR2 is SVGAGI. CDR3 sequence (DNA): TGTGCCAGCAGTGGGGACAGGGTACTACCCCAGCATTTT. Amino acid sequence: CASSGDRVLPQHF.

V and J are TRBV29-1 and TRBJ1-2; D is ambiguous. The CDR3 extends over 14 amino acids. In germline, CDR1 is SQVTM, CDR2 ANQGSEA. Trimming left V 0 bases short and J 0 bases short, with 8 bases between. CDR3 residues: CSVEERRTNYGYTF. CDR3 DNA: TGCAGCGTTGAAGAACGGCGGACTAACTATGGCTACACCTTC. The complete variable domain, with remaining parts taken from reference TRBV29-1 and TRBJ1-2, reads SAVISQKPSRDICQRGTSLTIQCQVDSQVTMMFWYRQQPGQSLTLIATANQGSEATYESGFVIDKFPISRPNLTFSTLTVSNMSPEDSSIYLCSVEERRTNYGYTFGSGTRLTVV.

V and J are TRBV7-3 and TRBJ2-5, with 8 bases fitting TRBD2. CDR3 length equals 15 residues. Trimming took 2 bases from V and 5 from J; bases not matched to a gene: 7. The germline gives CDR1 SGHTA, CDR2 FQGTGA. CDR3: CASSLAGLAGETQYF. The CDR3 coding sequence is TGTGCCAGCAGCTTAGCTGGACTAGCTGGCGAGACCCAGTACTTC.

The rearrangement joins TRBV14 to TRBJ2-7, with a possible D match to TRBD2 (6 bases). Germline values: CDR1 SGHDN, CDR2 FVKESK. V was clipped by 0 bases and J by 3 bases, with 12 bases between them. The CDR3 consists of 15 residues. This chain's CDR3 is CASSQESAGIYEQYF. The CDR3, as DNA: TGTGCCAGCAGCCAAGAATCCGCGGGGATCTACGAGCAGTACTTC.

Concerning this clone itself: A junction end diverges from the germline sequence, so it may reflect a read error. V gene TRBV6-6 combines with J gene TRBJ1-6; D gene unclear. CDR3 length: 10 amino acids. In germline, CDR1 is MNHNY, CDR2 SVGAGI (reference sequence). The CDR3 region is CASSSRDMSF. CDR3 nucleotide sequence: TGTGCCAGCAGTTCCCGAGACATGAGCTTT.

This sequence joins TRBV4-3 and TRBJ1-1; 8 nucleotides line up with TRBD1. J gave up 1 base and V 3 bases, and 7 bases lay outside the gene matches. The germline gives CDR1 LGHNA, CDR2 YSLEER. This CDR3 contains 16 residues. Here the CDR3 reads CASSHIGGTGNTEAFF. As DNA, the CDR3 is TGCGCCAGCAGCCACATCGGGGGGACAGGGAACACTGAAGCTTTCTTT.

This clone was seen a single time. The CDR3 DNA sequence: TGCGCCAGCAGCCCGAACTGGGACAGCTCCTACGAGCAGTACTTC. Encoded protein: CASSPNWDSSYEQYF. The chain employs TRBV5-1 and TRBJ2-7, with 7 bases matching TRBD1. CDR1 and CDR2 (germline): SGHRS, YFSETQ. The length of the CDR3 is 15 residues. V dropped 4 bases and J dropped 0; count of bases not matched to a gene: 7. The whole variable domain, remainder taken from reference TRBV5-1 and TRBJ2-7, is KAGVTQTPRYLIKTRGQQVTLSCSPISGHRSVSWYQQTPGQGLQFLFEYFSETQRNKGNFPGRFSGRQFSNSRSEMNVSTLELGDSALYLCASSPNWDSSYEQYFGPGTRLTVT.

The V gene is TRBV27, the J gene TRBJ1-5; D call uncertain. Germline values: CDR1 MNHEY, CDR2 SMNVEV (reference sequence). The CDR3 runs 14 residues. Trimming pared 5 bases from V and 0 bases from J, leaving 8 bases between. The CDR3 region has the DNA TGTGCCAGCAGTACCTTCTATAGCAATCAGCCCCAGCATTTT. Translated, it gives CASSTFYSNQPQHF.